This passage covers 27 T cell receptor gamma chains from one sample sequenced in a study of gamma-delta T cells after stem cell transplantation listed by TCRdb under 2016. The receptor library was made with RT-PCR. This sample was sequenced with an Illumina MiSeq. TCRdb called clones anew from the public reads via CATT; matching DNA rows were later pooled. In all, the sample holds approximately 3,000 gamma-chain clones, and around 20% of those were seen once. In total, the top ten clones hold around 3.6% of the sample. Input material: gamma-delta T cells. The receptors stem from a human donor. It is not recorded whose cells these are; they may come from a transplant donor.

This clone appeared a few times. The rearrangement joins TRGV3 to TRGJ1 or TRGJ2. With 2 bases clipped from V and 0 bases from J, the junction kept 13 bases outside the gene matches. This CDR3 contains 17 residues. Looked up from germline, CDR1 is VTNTFY and CDR2 is YDVSTARD (reference sequence). This chain's CDR3 is CATWDKSKSPNYYKKLF. CDR3 DNA: TGTGCCACCTGGGACAAATCCAAATCTCCGAATTATTATAAGAAACTCTTT.

This clone was recorded a few times. Since a much larger clone is just one base distant, this may be a read error. Other DNA sequences in this sample translate to the same CDR3. The gene calls are TRGV2 and TRGJ1 or TRGJ2. The CDR3 is made up of 13 amino acids. CDR1 is EGSNGY and CDR2 is YDSYNSKV in the germline V gene. With 0 bases clipped from V and 2 bases from J, the junction kept 1 base outside the gene matches. In DNA, the CDR3 is TGTGCCACCTGGGACGGGCATTATTATAAGAAACTCTTT. Amino acids: CATWDGHYYKKLF.

This clone is labeled as large. The rearrangement uses TRGV3 and TRGJ1 or TRGJ2. The germline V gene has CDR1 VTNTFY and CDR2 YDVSTARD (reference sequence). The CDR3 consists of 11 residues. V was pared by 0 bases and J by 11 bases, with 4 bases of the junction left unmatched. The CDR3 region has the DNA TGTGCCACCTGGGACAGGCCGGAGAAACTCTTT. Its translation: CATWDRPEKLF.

This clone has a handful of counts. Distinct nucleotide sequences in the sample also encode this CDR3. The chain combines TRGV9 with TRGJ1 or TRGJ2. The CDR3 length is 13 residues. Trimming took 1 base from V and 3 from J; bases not matched to a gene: 3. Germline values: CDR1 GITISATS, CDR2 ISYDGTV (reference sequence). CDR3 nucleotides: TGTGCCTTGTGGGAGGTTTGTTATTATAAGAAACTCTTT. This codes for CALWEVCYYKKLF.

This clone is labeled large. This chain links TRGV8 with TRGJP2. Germline assignment: CDR1 VENAVY and CDR2 YDSYNSRV. This CDR3 has 13 residues. V shed 1 base, J shed 4 bases, and the junction held 0 bases outside the gene matches. The CDR3 spells CATWDSSDWIKTF. The CDR3 region has the DNA TGTGCCACCTGGGATAGTAGTGATTGGATCAAGACGTTT.

The genes are TRGV4 and TRGJP2. V lost 1 base and J lost 6; bases outside the gene matches: 8. Germline V gene data show CDR1 as EGSTGY and CDR2 as YDSYTSSV. The CDR3 consists of 15 residues. The CDR3 sequence: CATWDGGRGDWIKTF. CDR3 in DNA: TGTGCCACCTGGGATGGTGGTAGGGGTGATTGGATCAAGACGTTT.

V gene TRGV8 combines with J gene TRGJP2. Per the germline V gene, CDR1 is VENAVY and CDR2 is YDSYNSRV. This CDR3 has 15 residues. V was clipped by 5 bases and J by 0 bases; unmatched bases: 6. CDR3 in DNA: TGTGCCACCTGGGCCAACTATAGTAGTGATTGGATCAAGACGTTT. Protein: CATWANYSSDWIKTF.

To note about this clone: One base away lies a much larger clone, so this may be a sequencing read error. The chain has TRGV9 and TRGJP. This CDR3 is 15 amino acids long. The junction had 1 base not matched to a gene; V was cut back by 0 bases and J by 8 bases. Germline loops: CDR1 GITISATS, CDR2 ISYDGTV (reference sequence). The CDR3 spells CALWEVKLGKKIKVF. The CDR3 region has the DNA TGTGCCTTGTGGGAGGTGAAGTTGGGCAAAAAAATCAAGGTATTT.

This clone was seen only a few times. The chain couples TRGV2 to TRGJP2. Germline V lookup: CDR1 EGSNGY, CDR2 YDSYNSKV. This CDR3 is 14 amino acids long. Trimming cost V 3 bases and J 2 bases; bases outside gene matches: 3. The CDR3 bases are TGTGCCACCTGGGACAGGAGTAGTGATTGGATCAAGACGTTT. Amino acid sequence: CATWDRSSDWIKTF.

This clone has more than one count but fewer than ten. This chain uses TRGV3 with TRGJ1 or TRGJ2. The J segment lost 2 bases and the V segment lost 5 bases, leaving 6 bases of the junction unmatched. The CDR3 sequence is 13 residues long. The germline gives CDR1 VTNTFY, CDR2 YDVSTARD (reference sequence). The CDR3 sequence is CATWGVYYYKKLF. Here the CDR3 DNA reads TGTGCCACCTGGGGCGTCTATTATTATAAGAAACTCTTT.

This clone occurred once. It may be a read error: a sequence one base away is much more abundant. V is TRGV3 and J is TRGJ1 or TRGJ2. Germline CDR1 VTNTFY, CDR2 YDVSTARD (reference sequence). This CDR3 contains 14 residues. The CDR3 loop reads CATWDRPTYYKQLF. Here the CDR3 DNA reads TGTGCCACCTGGGACAGGCCCACTTATTATAAGCAACTCTTT.

This clone was seen a few times. Different DNA sequences within this sample yield the same CDR3. This chain uses TRGV3 with TRGJP2. The CDR3 sequence is 13 residues long. Germline CDR1 reads VTNTFY; CDR2 reads YDVSTARD (reference sequence). Trimming took 3 bases from V and 11 from J; bases not matched to a gene: 9. The CDR3 DNA reads as TGTGCCACCTGGGACGGGGGTAACTGGATCAAGACGTTT. Protein: CATWDGGNWIKTF.

This clone was recorded a few times. Different DNA sequences within this sample yield the same CDR3. V is TRGV2 and J is TRGJ1 or TRGJ2. J was trimmed by 3 bases and V by 1 base; bases with no gene match: 3. The CDR3 length is 13 residues. Per germline, CDR1 EGSNGY and CDR2 YDSYNSKV. The CDR3, as DNA: TGTGCCACCTGGGACGGATCTTATTATAAGAAACTCTTT. It yields the protein CATWDGSYYKKLF.

This clone was observed a handful of times. V is TRGV2 and J is TRGJ1 or TRGJ2. Germline V gene lookup returns CDR1 EGSNGY and CDR2 YDSYNSKV. This CDR3 region has 9 residues. Losses at the gene ends were 1 base for V and 16 bases for J; bases not matched to a gene: 4. The CDR3: CATWDGQLF. CDR3 DNA: TGTGCCACCTGGGACGGCCAGCTCTTT.

CDR3 bases: TGTGCCACCTGGGACGGGCAGATCCCCGGTTGGTTCAAGATATTT. Translation gives CATWDGQIPGWFKIF. This rearrangement joins TRGV2 to TRGJP1. The CDR3 runs to 15 residues. The V segment lost 0 bases and the J segment 8 bases; nucleotides outside the gene matches: 9. The germline gives CDR1 EGSNGY, CDR2 YDSYNSKV.

V is TRGV2 and J is TRGJ1 or TRGJ2. The germline V gene has CDR1 EGSNGY and CDR2 YDSYNSKV. The CDR3 consists of 11 residues. The V segment lost 3 bases and the J segment 11 bases; nucleotides outside the gene matches: 7. Written as DNA, the CDR3 is TGTGCCACCTGGGACCAAGGGGAGAAACTCTTT. Amino acids: CATWDQGEKLF.

The chain joins TRGV2 to TRGJ1 or TRGJ2. The CDR3 is 14 residues long. The germline CDR1 and CDR2 sequences are EGSNGY and YDSYNSKV. The ends lost 0 bases at V and 0 bases at J; junction bases unmatched: 2. CDR3 protein: CATWDGVNYYKKLF. CDR3 nucleotides: TGTGCCACCTGGGACGGGGTGAATTATTATAAGAAACTCTTT.

This clone showed up just a few times. The same CDR3 arises from other DNA sequences in this sample as well. V gene TRGV2 combines with J gene TRGJP1. In germline, CDR1 is EGSNGY, CDR2 YDSYNSKV. V shed 1 base and J 4 bases; nucleotides not matched to a gene: 21. This CDR3 has 20 residues. CDR3 bases: TGTGCCACCTGGGACGGTGCATCTTCACTACCCAGTGACACTGGTTGGTTCAAGATATTT. This codes for CATWDGASSLPSDTGWFKIF.

The CDR3 bases are TGTGCCACCTGGGATAAAGGTTATAAGAAACTCTTT. It yields the protein CATWDKGYKKLF. This sequence joins TRGV4 and TRGJ1 or TRGJ2. Trimming removed 3 bases from V and 6 bases from J; junction bases left unmatched: 5. Looked up from germline, CDR1 is EGSTGY and CDR2 is YDSYTSSV. The CDR3 runs to 12 residues.

The chain couples TRGV9 to TRGJ1 or TRGJ2. The CDR3 has 13 amino acids. Trimming removed 2 bases from V and 4 bases from J; junction bases left unmatched: 5. The germline gives CDR1 GITISATS, CDR2 ISYDGTV (reference sequence). In DNA, the CDR3 is TGTGCCTTGTGGGAGGATTTCTATTATAAGAAACTCTTT. This sequence encodes CALWEDFYYKKLF.

The rearrangement links TRGV4 to TRGJ1 or TRGJ2. The CDR3 has 14 amino acids. CDR1 and CDR2 from the germline V gene are EGSTGY and YDSYTSSV. V trimming: 0 bases; J trimming: 6 bases; junction bases outside the gene matches: 8. The CDR3 sequence: CATWDGPGVYKKLF. In nucleotides, the CDR3 is TGTGCCACCTGGGATGGGCCAGGGGTTTATAAGAAACTCTTT.

This clone was counted only a few times. This sequence joins TRGV4 and TRGJ1 or TRGJ2. This CDR3 region has 19 residues. Germline V lookup: CDR1 EGSTGY, CDR2 YDSYTSSV. J lost 0 bases, V lost 2 bases, and 19 bases had no gene match. The CDR3 bases are TGTGCCACCTGGGATGACCCCCCAAGCCGTACAAAGAATTATTATAAGAAACTCTTT. Translation: CATWDDPPSRTKNYYKKLF.

By share, this clone counts as large (0.1 to 1%). CDR3: CALWDRPENYYKKLF. The CDR3 DNA is TGTGCCTTGTGGGATAGACCCGAAAATTATTATAAGAAACTCTTT. The chain combines TRGV9 with TRGJ1 or TRGJ2. The CDR3 has 15 amino acids. Germline V gene data show CDR1 as GITISATS and CDR2 as ISYDGTV (reference sequence). The V gene end was trimmed by 4 bases and the J gene end by 1 base; junction bases not matched to a gene: 10.

As regards this clone: A far larger clone is just one base off, so this is likely a read error. The genes are TRGV2 and TRGJ1 or TRGJ2. The length of the CDR3 is 13 residues. Germline V gene data show CDR1 as EGSNGY and CDR2 as YDSYNSKV. The CDR3 nucleotides are TGTGCCACCTGGGACGGGAATTATGATAAGAAACTCTTT. Encoded protein: CATWDGNYDKKLF.

The chain recombines TRGV9 with TRGJ1 or TRGJ2. The CDR3 consists of 13 residues. The germline gives CDR1 GITISATS, CDR2 ISYDGTV (reference sequence). Trimming removed 2 bases from V and 5 bases from J; junction bases left unmatched: 6. The CDR3 sequence is CALWEDNNYKKLF. As DNA, the CDR3 is TGTGCCTTGTGGGAGGACAATAATTATAAGAAACTCTTT.

In this sample, this clone is large. The chain couples TRGV4 to TRGJ1 or TRGJ2. The junction had 6 bases not matched to a gene; V was cut back by 4 bases and J by 0 bases. In germline, CDR1 is EGSTGY, CDR2 YDSYTSSV. The CDR3 is made up of 14 amino acids. CDR3 nucleotide sequence: TGTGCCACCTGGGACGCTTGGAATTATTATAAGAAACTCTTT. Translated: CATWDAWNYYKKLF.

By sample share, this clone is medium-sized (0.01 to 0.1%). The same CDR3 is also encoded by other DNA sequences in this sample. V gene TRGV2 combines with J gene TRGJ1 or TRGJ2. Germline-derived CDR1 and CDR2 are EGSNGY and YDSYNSKV. The ends lost 0 bases at V and 7 bases at J; junction bases unmatched: 3. This CDR3 is built from 12 residues. As DNA, the CDR3 is TGTGCCACCTGGGACGGGCGGTATAAGAAACTCTTT. Amino acids: CATWDGRYKKLF.